These 18 T cell receptor beta chains were sequenced from one sample in a study of shared clonotypes between healthy human individuals. CD45RO-negative cells were positively selected for CCR7, leaving out terminally differentiated effector memory CD45RA+ cells. Measured with immunoSEQ multiplex PCR; TCRdb has only the in-frame clones, and not every one. The repertoire includes around 2.1 million clones, about 92% of them detected once, and 1.5% to 2% sits in the top ten. Sequencing used naive CD8+ T cells from PBMCs. The source is a man younger than 30 in good health. Some clones in this sample may be carry-over from other donors' samples.

The genes are TRBV28 and TRBJ1-5; a possible D gene is TRBD1 (5 bases). This CDR3 spans 15 amino acids. Germline CDR1 is MDHEN and CDR2 is SYDVKM. CDR3 DNA: TGTGGCGCAGAAAAAGACAGCTACCTCAATCAGCCCCAGCATTTT. It translates to CGAEKDSYLNQPQHF. Together with reference TRBV28 and TRBJ1-5, the CDR3 gives the full variable domain: DVKVTQSSRYLVKRTGEKVFLECVQDMDHENMFWYRQDPGLGLRLIYFSYDVKMKEKGDIPEGYSVSREKKERFSLILESASTNQTSMYLCGAEKDSYLNQPQHFGDGTRLSIL.

The chain joins TRBV7-9 to TRBJ1-3; no clear D. Per the germline V gene, CDR1 is SEHNR and CDR2 is FQNEAQ (reference sequence). The CDR3 loop spans 16 amino acids. Trimming stripped 1 base from V and 8 bases from J, with 18 bases between. The CDR3 sequence: CASSLEPGGRLYTIYF. CDR3 bases: TGTGCCAGCAGCTTAGAACCGGGAGGTCGCTTGTACACCATATATTTT.

The rearrangement uses TRBV4-1 and TRBJ2-6; D may be TRBD2 (5 bases). The V end was cut by 0 bases, the J end by 2 bases, with 14 bases between. CDR1 and CDR2 from the germline V gene are MGHRA and YSYEKL. This CDR3 has 18 residues. CDR3 region: CASSQEDPGGPGANVLTF. The CDR3 DNA is TGCGCCAGCAGCCAAGAGGACCCCGGAGGACCTGGGGCCAACGTCCTGACTTTC.

The chain has TRBV15 and TRBJ2-2, with D uncertain. CDR3 size: 14 residues. Trimming removed 5 bases from V and 1 base from J, with 8 bases in between. Germline V gene data show CDR1 as LNHNV and CDR2 as YYDKDF (reference sequence). The chain's CDR3 is CATSWVGNTGELFF. The CDR3 DNA follows: TGTGCCACCAGCTGGGTAGGGAACACCGGGGAGCTGTTTTTT.

The chain joins TRBV9 to TRBJ2-7; D is perhaps TRBD1 or TRBD2 (5 bases each). This CDR3 is built from 15 residues. In germline, CDR1 is SGDLS, CDR2 YYNGEE. V lost 0 bases and J 5 bases, leaving 15 bases between the germline ends. DNA for the CDR3: TGTGCCAGCAGCGTAGCCGGTGGGGGTGGAGACGAGCAGTACTTC. Amino acids: CASSVAGGGGDEQYF.

The CDR3 protein is CASSYSTGEVSTEAFF. The DNA for the CDR3 is TGTGCCAGCAGTTACTCCACTGGGGAAGTGAGCACTGAAGCTTTCTTT. V and J are TRBV6-5 and TRBJ1-1; D is unresolved. The CDR3 spans 16 residues. The V end was cut by 0 bases, the J end by 4 bases, with 15 bases between. CDR1 and CDR2 from the germline V gene are MNHEY and SVGAGI.

The chain employs TRBV28 and TRBJ1-2; 7 nucleotides align to TRBD1. V shed 7 bases and J 4 bases; nucleotides not matched to a gene: 9. CDR3 length: 14 residues. Germline V lookup: CDR1 MDHEN, CDR2 SYDVKM. CDR3 sequence (DNA): TGTGCCAGCACCTACCCCGGGACAGTCTATGGCTACACCTTC. As protein: CASTYPGTVYGYTF.

The genes are TRBV6-5 and TRBJ2-3; D is unresolved. Germline loops: CDR1 MNHEY, CDR2 SVGAGI. CDR3 length equals 11 residues. Trimming left V 4 bases short and J 4 bases short, with 3 bases between. CDR3 protein: CASSWADTQYF. The CDR3 nucleotides read TGTGCCAGCAGTTGGGCAGATACGCAGTATTTT.

The chain is built from TRBV10-2 and TRBJ2-7, with 8 bases that match TRBD1. The germline V gene has CDR1 WSHSY and CDR2 SAAADI. The CDR3 has 15 residues. V lost 2 bases and J lost 7; bases outside the gene matches: 10. CDR3 in amino acids: CASSERVGRGLEQYF. CDR3 nucleotides: TGCGCCAGCAGTGAGAGAGTGGGCAGGGGGCTTGAGCAGTACTTC.

The rearrangement joins TRBV6-5 to TRBJ2-1; 7 positions match TRBD2. V trimming: 2 bases; J trimming: 7 bases; junction bases outside the gene matches: 8. Per the germline V gene, CDR1 is MNHEY and CDR2 is SVGAGI. This CDR3 is 15 amino acids long. This CDR3 is CASSYADPRGNEQFF. The CDR3 DNA reads as TGTGCCAGCAGTTACGCGGACCCGCGGGGGAATGAGCAGTTCTTC.

This rearrangement joins TRBV7-8 to TRBJ2-7; D is perhaps TRBD2 (7 bases). Trimming took 0 bases from V and 3 from J, leaving 18 bases between them. Per the germline V gene, CDR1 is SGHVS and CDR2 is FQNEAQ. The CDR3 is 17 amino acids. CDR3 sequence: CASSLARAGEGFYEQYF. DNA of the CDR3: TGTGCCAGCAGCTTAGCTCGGGCAGGGGAGGGGTTCTACGAGCAGTACTTC.

This clone was counted between two and nine times. V and J are TRBV29-1 and TRBJ1-1, with D perhaps matching TRBD1 (6 bases). Trimming left V 6 bases short and J 8 bases short, with 13 bases between. The length of the CDR3 is 11 residues. The V gene's germline CDR1 is SQVTM and CDR2 ANQGSEA. CDR3 amino acids: CSVSGTPEAFF. The CDR3 region has the DNA TGCAGCGTCTCCGGGACACCCGAAGCTTTCTTT.

A remark on this clone: This sample also contains other DNA sequences that code for the same CDR3. The gene calls are TRBV28 and TRBJ1-5; TRBD1 aligns across 8 bases. With 6 bases clipped from V and 1 base from J, the junction kept 5 bases outside the gene matches. There are 15 residues in the CDR3. CDR1 is MDHEN, CDR2 SYDVKM, per germline. The CDR3 DNA reads TGTGCCAGCAGAGAAGACAGGGGAAGCAATCAGCCCCAGCATTTT. It is translated as CASREDRGSNQPQHF.

The chain has TRBV19 and TRBJ2-1, with a weak D call TRBD1 (6 bases). CDR1 LNHDA and CDR2 SQIVND come from the germline V gene (reference sequence). The CDR3 runs 13 residues. V was cut by 4 bases and J by 11 bases, with 15 bases left in between. CDR3 sequence (DNA): TGTGCCAGTAGTAATTCCGACGACAGGAAGCAGTTCTTC. It codes for CASSNSDDRKQFF.

V gene TRBV7-6 combines with J gene TRBJ2-1; 7 positions agree with TRBD2. With V trimmed by 1 base and J by 9 bases, 9 bases remained unmatched. The CDR3 extends over 15 amino acids. CDR1 SGHVS and CDR2 FNYEAQ come from the germline V gene. As DNA, the CDR3 is TGTGCCAGCAGCTTAGTTGCGGGAGTTGGTAGTGAGCAGTTCTTC. This sequence encodes CASSLVAGVGSEQFF.

The J gene is TRBJ1-1, the V gene TRBV7-9; unclear D gene. The CDR3 has 12 residues. Between the trimmed V and J ends, which lost 6 bases and 5 bases, there was a span of 10 bases. The germline V gene encodes CDR1 SEHNR and CDR2 FQNEAQ (reference sequence). The CDR3 spells CASRTAGTEAFF. The CDR3 bases are TGTGCCAGCAGAACCGCCGGGACTGAAGCTTTCTTT. The complete variable domain, with remaining parts taken from reference TRBV7-9 and TRBJ1-1, reads DTGVSQNPRHKITKRGQNVTFRCDPISEHNRLYWYRQTLGQGPEFLTYFQNEAQLEKSRLLSDRFSAERPKGSFSTLEIQRTEQGDSAMYLCASRTAGTEAFFGQGTRLTVV.

The gene calls are TRBV7-9 and TRBJ1-1, with D possibly TRBD1 on 5 matching bases. Trimming pared 1 base from V and 1 base from J, leaving 10 bases between. From germline, CDR1 is SEHNR and CDR2 FQNEAQ (reference sequence). The CDR3 is 15 residues long. The CDR3 nucleotides read TGTGCCAGCAGCTTAGGGGACGTATGGAACACTGAAGCTTTCTTT. It yields the protein CASSLGDVWNTEAFF.

The chain couples TRBV5-6 to TRBJ2-5; maybe TRBD2 (6 bases). The CDR3 consists of 16 residues. CDR1 and CDR2 (germline): SGHDT, YYEEEE. Trimming stripped 0 bases from V and 4 bases from J, with 16 bases between. The CDR3: CASSLVSGSPGETQYF. The CDR3, as DNA: TGTGCCAGCAGCTTGGTTAGCGGATCCCCGGGAGAGACCCAGTACTTC.